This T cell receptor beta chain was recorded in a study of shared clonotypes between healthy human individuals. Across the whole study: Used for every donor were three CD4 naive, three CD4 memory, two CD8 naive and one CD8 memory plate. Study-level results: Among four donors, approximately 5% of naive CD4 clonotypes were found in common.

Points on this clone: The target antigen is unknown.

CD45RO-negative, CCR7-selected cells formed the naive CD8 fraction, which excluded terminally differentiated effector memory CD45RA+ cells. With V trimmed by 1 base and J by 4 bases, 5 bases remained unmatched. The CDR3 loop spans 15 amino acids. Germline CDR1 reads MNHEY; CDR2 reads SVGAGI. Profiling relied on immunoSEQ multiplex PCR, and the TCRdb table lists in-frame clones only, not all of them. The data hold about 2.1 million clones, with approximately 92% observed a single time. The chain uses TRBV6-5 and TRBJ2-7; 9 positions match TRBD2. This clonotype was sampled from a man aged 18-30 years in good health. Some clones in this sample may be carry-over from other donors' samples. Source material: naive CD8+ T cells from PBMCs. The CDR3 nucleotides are TGTGCCAGCAGTTACTTTAGCGGGAGCGTATACGAGCAGTACTTC. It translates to CASSYFSGSVYEQYF.